The clone carrying this T cell receptor (beta chain) occurred many times. Its antigen is undetermined. The data derive from a study of neurological immune-mediated disorders. Study-wide background: The multiple sclerosis group of roughly 35 included 31 relapsing-remitting and 3 secondary progressive patients.

Trimming took 3 bases from V and 2 from J, leaving 6 bases between them. Per germline, CDR1 SGHDT and CDR2 YYEEEE. CDR3 length: 13 residues. General study points: The absence of shared CDR3 amino acid sequences among expanded clones across subjects suggests private repertoires in all groups.

Using its own MiXCR run on the 5' RACE reads, TCRdb lists one record per CDR3 protein. The sample has tens of thousands of distinct CDR3 sequences, 2% to 3% seen once. Sequenced input: PBMCs. The receptor's source is a young woman with multiple sclerosis. V usage is TRBV5-6 and J usage is TRBJ2-1; D is undetermined. The CDR3: CASSSTTYNEQFF. CDR3 bases: TGTGCCAGCAGCTCTACTACCTACAATGAGCAGTTCTTC.